The 12 T cell receptor beta chains given below trace back to one sample, sequenced in a study of blood T cell repertoires in COVID-19. Clones were read by immunoSEQ multiplex PCR, and TCRdb kept only the in-frame ones, dropping some. The sample shows about 270,000 clones, around 88% of them seen only once. The specimen was peripheral blood. Source of these receptors: an elderly man with acute or convalescent COVID-19.

The chain carries TRBV19 and TRBJ1-1; D not certain. The V gene lost 3 bases and the J gene lost 5 bases, with 16 bases spanning the gap. The germline V gene encodes CDR1 LNHDA and CDR2 SQIVND (reference sequence). The CDR3 totals 15 residues. The CDR3 nucleotides read TGTGCCAGTAGTATCGAGGGCAGGCGAAATACTGAAGCTTTCTTT. Amino acids: CASSIEGRRNTEAFF.

V and J are TRBV2 and TRBJ2-1; 8 bases are shared with TRBD2. Germline V gives CDR1 SNHLY, CDR2 FYNNEI. The V gene end was trimmed by 2 bases and the J gene end by 2 bases; junction bases not matched to a gene: 2. This CDR3 region has 15 residues. The CDR3 DNA reads as TGTGCCAGCAGTGAAATAGCGGGACCCTACAATGAGCAGTTCTTC. It encodes CASSEIAGPYNEQFF.

The chain is built from TRBV5-6 and TRBJ2-5; the match to TRBD1 covers 8 bases. This CDR3 region has 13 residues. Trimming at V came to 3 bases and at J to 4 bases, leaving 2 bases not matched to a gene. The V gene's germline CDR1 is SGHDT and CDR2 YYEEEE. DNA of the CDR3: TGTGCCAGCAGCTCAACAGGGGGAGAGACCCAGTACTTC. It encodes CASSSTGGETQYF. Supplemented by reference TRBV5-6 and TRBJ2-5, the full variable domain reads DAGVTQSPTHLIKTRGQQVTLRCSPKSGHDTVSWYQQALGQGPQFIFQYYEEEERQRGNFPDRFSGHQFPNYSSELNVNALLLGDSALYLCASSSTGGETQYFGPGTRLLVL.

The gene calls are TRBV19 and TRBJ1-2; 8 bases align to TRBD1. CDR1 LNHDA and CDR2 SQIVND come from the germline V gene (reference sequence). The J segment lost 0 bases and the V segment lost 5 bases, leaving 8 bases of the junction unmatched. The CDR3 has 16 residues. For the CDR3, the DNA is TGTGCCAGTAGTCTCGGGACAGGTCCAGCTAACTATGGCTACACCTTC. It is translated as CASSLGTGPANYGYTF.

The chain combines TRBV6-5 with TRBJ1-1; TRBD1 is a possible D gene (6 bases). The CDR3 is made up of 14 amino acids. Germline V CDR1 and CDR2: MNHEY, SVGAGI. The V gene lost 3 bases and the J gene lost 8 bases, with 16 bases spanning the gap. The CDR3 loop is CASSYWGRDREAFF. DNA of the CDR3: TGTGCCAGCAGTTATTGGGGTCGTGACAGGGAAGCTTTCTTT.

This clone was seen a single time. V and J are TRBV5-5 and TRBJ2-2, with TRBD1 identical over 9 bases. The CDR3 extends over 16 amino acids. Germline V gene data show CDR1 as SGHKS and CDR2 as YYEKEE (reference sequence). The trim removed 0 bases at V and 2 bases at J, leaving 2 bases unmatched. CDR3 DNA: TGTGCCAGCAGCTTGGGGGGACAGGGTAACACCGGGGAGCTGTTTTTT. Translation: CASSLGGQGNTGELFF.

The chain links TRBV19 to TRBJ1-5; a weak D match, TRBD1 (6 bases). Germline V lookup: CDR1 LNHDA, CDR2 SQIVND (reference sequence). CDR3 length equals 17 residues. The V end lost 0 bases, the J end lost 7 bases, and 19 bases lay between the germline ends. For the CDR3, the DNA is TGTGCCAGTAGTATAGAGGCTCGACAGGTACGCCACCAGCCCCAGCATTTT. Amino acid sequence: CASSIEARQVRHQPQHF.

V gene TRBV28 combines with J gene TRBJ2-5; no definite D call. Trimming removed 5 bases from V and 2 bases from J, with 12 bases in between. CDR3 size: 14 residues. CDR1 and CDR2 (germline): MDHEN, SYDVKM. DNA for the CDR3: TGTGCCAGCAGTCGCGACATTGGACAAGAGACCCAGTACTTC. Residues: CASSRDIGQETQYF.

The chain couples TRBV30 to TRBJ1-5, with 8 bases fitting TRBD1. The V gene's germline CDR1 is GTSNPN and CDR2 SVGIG (reference sequence). The CDR3 length is 15 residues. V gave up 1 base and J gave up 4 bases; unmatched junction bases: 6. The CDR3 sequence: CAWSGGTGQNQPQHF. As DNA, the CDR3 is TGTGCCTGGAGTGGAGGGACAGGACAAAATCAGCCCCAGCATTTT.

The chain recombines TRBV14 with TRBJ2-1; possible D gene TRBD1, 5 bases. Germline V gives CDR1 SGHDN, CDR2 FVKESK. V lost 2 bases and J 0 bases, leaving 14 bases between the germline ends. This CDR3 spans 17 amino acids. CDR3 nucleotide sequence: TGTGCCAGCAGCCAATTTCAGGGCGCCGTCTCCTACAATGAGCAGTTCTTC. As protein: CASSQFQGAVSYNEQFF.

This chain uses TRBV18 with TRBJ2-5; perhaps TRBD2 as D (6 bases). The CDR3 contains 16 residues. Germline V gives CDR1 KGHSH, CDR2 LQKENI. V was trimmed by 3 bases and J by 5 bases, leaving 19 bases between them. CDR3: CASSPVGGGPVETQYF. The CDR3 nucleotides are TGTGCCAGCTCACCTGTCGGGGGTGGGCCCGTGGAGACCCAGTACTTC.

The chain recombines TRBV5-5 with TRBJ1-1; maybe TRBD1 (6 bases). CDR1 and CDR2 from the germline V gene are SGHKS and YYEKEE (reference sequence). This CDR3 is 17 amino acids long. The V end was cut by 4 bases, the J end by 4 bases, with 23 bases between. CDR3 nucleotides: TGTGCCAGCAGCCGAGTCCGTCCAGGGGCCTTGGGCACTGAAGCTTTCTTT. Translated: CASSRVRPGALGTEAFF.